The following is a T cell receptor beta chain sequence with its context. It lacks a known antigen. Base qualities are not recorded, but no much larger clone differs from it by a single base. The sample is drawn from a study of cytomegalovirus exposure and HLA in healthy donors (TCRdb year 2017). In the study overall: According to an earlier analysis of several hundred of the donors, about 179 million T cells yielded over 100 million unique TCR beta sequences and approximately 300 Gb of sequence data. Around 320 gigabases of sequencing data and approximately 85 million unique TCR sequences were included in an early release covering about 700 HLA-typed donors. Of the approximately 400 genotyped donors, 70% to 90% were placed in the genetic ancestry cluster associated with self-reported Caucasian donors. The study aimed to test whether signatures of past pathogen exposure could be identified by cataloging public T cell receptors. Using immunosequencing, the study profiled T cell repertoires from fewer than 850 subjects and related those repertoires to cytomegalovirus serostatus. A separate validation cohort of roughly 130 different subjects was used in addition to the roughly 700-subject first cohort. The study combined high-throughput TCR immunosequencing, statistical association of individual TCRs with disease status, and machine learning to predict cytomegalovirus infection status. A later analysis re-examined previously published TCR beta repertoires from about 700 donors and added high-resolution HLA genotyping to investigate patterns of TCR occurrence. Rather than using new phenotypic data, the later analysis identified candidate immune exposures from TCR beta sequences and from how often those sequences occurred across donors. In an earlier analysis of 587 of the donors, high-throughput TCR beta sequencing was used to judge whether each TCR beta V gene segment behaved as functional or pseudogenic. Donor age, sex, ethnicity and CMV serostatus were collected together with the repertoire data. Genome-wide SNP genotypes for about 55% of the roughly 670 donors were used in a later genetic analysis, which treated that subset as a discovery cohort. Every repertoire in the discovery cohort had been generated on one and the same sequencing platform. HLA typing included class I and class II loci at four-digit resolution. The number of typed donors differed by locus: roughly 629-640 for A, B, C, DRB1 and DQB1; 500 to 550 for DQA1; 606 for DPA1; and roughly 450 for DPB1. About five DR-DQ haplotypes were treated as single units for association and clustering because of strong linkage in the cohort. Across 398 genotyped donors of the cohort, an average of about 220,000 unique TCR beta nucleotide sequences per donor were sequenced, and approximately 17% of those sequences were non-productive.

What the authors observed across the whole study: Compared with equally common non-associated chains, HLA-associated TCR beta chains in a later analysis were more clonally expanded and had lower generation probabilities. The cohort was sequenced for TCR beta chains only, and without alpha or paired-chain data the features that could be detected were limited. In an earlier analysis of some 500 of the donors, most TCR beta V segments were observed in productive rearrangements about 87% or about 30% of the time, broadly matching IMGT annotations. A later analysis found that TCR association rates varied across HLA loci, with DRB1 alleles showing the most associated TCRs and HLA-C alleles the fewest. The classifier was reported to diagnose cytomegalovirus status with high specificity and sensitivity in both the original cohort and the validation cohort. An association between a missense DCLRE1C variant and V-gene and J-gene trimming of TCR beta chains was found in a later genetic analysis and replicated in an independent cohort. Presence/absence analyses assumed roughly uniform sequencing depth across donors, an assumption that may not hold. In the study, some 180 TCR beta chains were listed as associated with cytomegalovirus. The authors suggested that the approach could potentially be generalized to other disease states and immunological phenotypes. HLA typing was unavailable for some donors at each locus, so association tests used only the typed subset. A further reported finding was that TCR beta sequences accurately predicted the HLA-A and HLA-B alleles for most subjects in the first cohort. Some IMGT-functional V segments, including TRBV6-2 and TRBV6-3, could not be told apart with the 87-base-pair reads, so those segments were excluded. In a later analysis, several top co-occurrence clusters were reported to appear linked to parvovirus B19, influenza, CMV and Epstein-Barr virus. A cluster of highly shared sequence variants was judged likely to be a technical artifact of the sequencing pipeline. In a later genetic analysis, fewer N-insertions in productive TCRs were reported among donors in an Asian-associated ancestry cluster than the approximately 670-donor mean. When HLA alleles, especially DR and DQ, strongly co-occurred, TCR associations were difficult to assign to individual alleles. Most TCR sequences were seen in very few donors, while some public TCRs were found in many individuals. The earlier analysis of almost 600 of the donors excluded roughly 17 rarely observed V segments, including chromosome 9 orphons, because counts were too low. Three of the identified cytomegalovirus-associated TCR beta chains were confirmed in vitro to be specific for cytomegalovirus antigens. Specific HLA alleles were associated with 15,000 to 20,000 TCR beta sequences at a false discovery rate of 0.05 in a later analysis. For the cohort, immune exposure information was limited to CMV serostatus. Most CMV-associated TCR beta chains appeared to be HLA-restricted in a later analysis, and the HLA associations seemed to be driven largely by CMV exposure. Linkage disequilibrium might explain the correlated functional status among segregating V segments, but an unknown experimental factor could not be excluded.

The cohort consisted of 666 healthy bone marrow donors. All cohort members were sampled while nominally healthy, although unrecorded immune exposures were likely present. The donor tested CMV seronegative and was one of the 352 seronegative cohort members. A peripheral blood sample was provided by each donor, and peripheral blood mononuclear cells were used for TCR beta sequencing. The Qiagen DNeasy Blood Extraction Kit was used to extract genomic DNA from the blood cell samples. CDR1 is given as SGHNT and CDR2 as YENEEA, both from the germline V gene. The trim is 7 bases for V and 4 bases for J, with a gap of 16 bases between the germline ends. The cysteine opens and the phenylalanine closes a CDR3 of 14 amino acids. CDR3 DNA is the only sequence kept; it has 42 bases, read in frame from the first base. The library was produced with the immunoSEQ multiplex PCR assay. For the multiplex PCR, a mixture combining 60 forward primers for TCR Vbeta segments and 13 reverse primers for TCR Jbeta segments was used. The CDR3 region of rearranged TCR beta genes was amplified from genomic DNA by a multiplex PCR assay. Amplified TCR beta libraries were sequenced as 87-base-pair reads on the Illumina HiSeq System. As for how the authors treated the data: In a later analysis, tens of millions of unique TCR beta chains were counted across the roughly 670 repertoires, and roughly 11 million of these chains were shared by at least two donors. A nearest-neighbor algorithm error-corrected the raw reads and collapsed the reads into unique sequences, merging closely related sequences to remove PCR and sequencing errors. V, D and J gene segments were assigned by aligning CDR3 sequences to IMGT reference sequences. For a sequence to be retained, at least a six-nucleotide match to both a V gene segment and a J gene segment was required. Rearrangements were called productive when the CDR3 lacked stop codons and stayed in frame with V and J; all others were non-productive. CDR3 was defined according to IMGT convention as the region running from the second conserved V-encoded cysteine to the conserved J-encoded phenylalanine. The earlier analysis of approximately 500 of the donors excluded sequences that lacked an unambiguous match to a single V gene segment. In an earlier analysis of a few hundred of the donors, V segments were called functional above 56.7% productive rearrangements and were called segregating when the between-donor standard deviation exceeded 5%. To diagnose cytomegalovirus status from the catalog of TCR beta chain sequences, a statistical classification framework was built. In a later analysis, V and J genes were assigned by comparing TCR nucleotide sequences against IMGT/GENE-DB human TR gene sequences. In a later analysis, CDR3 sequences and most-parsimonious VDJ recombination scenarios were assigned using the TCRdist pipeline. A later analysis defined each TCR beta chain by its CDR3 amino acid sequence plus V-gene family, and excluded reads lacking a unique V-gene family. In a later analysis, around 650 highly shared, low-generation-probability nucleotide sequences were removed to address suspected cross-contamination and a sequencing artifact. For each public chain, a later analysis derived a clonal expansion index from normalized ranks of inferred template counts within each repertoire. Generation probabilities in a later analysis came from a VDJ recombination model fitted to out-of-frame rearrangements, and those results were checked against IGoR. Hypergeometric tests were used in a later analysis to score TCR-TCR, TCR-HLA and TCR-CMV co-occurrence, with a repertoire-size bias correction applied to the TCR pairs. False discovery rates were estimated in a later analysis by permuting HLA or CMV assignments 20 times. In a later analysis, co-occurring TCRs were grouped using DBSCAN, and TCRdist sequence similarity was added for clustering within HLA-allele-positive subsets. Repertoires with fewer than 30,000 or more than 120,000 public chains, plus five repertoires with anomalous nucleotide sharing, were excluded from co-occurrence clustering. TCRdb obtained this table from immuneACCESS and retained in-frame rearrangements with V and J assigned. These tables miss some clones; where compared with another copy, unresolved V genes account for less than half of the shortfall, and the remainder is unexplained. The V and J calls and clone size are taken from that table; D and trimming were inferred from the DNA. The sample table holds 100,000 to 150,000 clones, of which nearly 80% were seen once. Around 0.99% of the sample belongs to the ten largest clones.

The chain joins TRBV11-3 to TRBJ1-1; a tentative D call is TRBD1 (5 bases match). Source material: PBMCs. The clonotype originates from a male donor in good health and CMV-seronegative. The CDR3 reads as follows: CASTPGVSGTEAFF. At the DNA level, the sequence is TGTGCCAGCACTCCGGGGGTATCGGGCACTGAAGCTTTCTTT.